A selection of T cell receptor beta chains follows, all from one sample in a study of vaccination and CD4 T cells after COVID-19. Their recognized antigens are unknown. TCRdb passed the PCR reads through MiXCR, listing each CDR3 protein once. The sample holds 13,000 or so distinct CDR3 sequences; about 25% are singletons and the top ten take 25% to 30%. Sequenced here: CD4+ T cells from blood, cultured in vitro, sampled before SARS-CoV-2 vaccination. These receptors originate from a human donor who received a COVID-19 vaccine. The CDR3 runs from the conserved cysteine through the conserved F or W. Each record gives: V gene, clone size, J gene, D gene, CDR3 protein, CDR3 DNA. D genes are given only for firm matches. Size is omitted from some rows. Given values are once, few, many or a class for expanded clones.

V: TRBV20-1; size: NA; J: TRBJ1-1; D: NA; CDR3: CSARASGPNEAFF; DNA: TGCAGTGCTAGAGCGTCAGGCCCAAATGAAGCTTTCTTT
V: TRBV24-1; size: NA; J: TRBJ2-7; D: TRBD1; CDR3: CATSDGGQGDYEQYF; DNA: TGTGCCACCAGTGATGGGGGACAGGGGGACTACGAGCAGTACTTC
V: TRBV19; size: NA; J: TRBJ1-1; D: NA; CDR3: CASSISGQGLRNTEAFF; DNA: TGTGCCAGTAGTATATCGGGGCAGGGGTTAAGGAACACTGAAGCTTTCTTT
V: TRBV5-1; size: NA; J: TRBJ2-3; D: TRBD2; CDR3: CASSLGTSGGATDTQYF; DNA: TGCGCCAGCAGCTTGGGGACTAGCGGGGGGGCAACAGATACGCAGTATTTT
V: TRBV30; size: NA; J: TRBJ1-1; D: TRBD1; CDR3: CACTRQGTEAFF; DNA: TGTGCCTGTACCAGACAGGGGACTGAAGCTTTCTTT
V: TRBV20-1; size: few; J: TRBJ1-2; D: NA; CDR3: CSARDIVSYGYTF; DNA: TGCAGTGCTAGAGATATTGTAAGCTATGGCTACACCTTC
V: TRBV2; size: NA; J: TRBJ1-5; D: NA; CDR3: CASSDGRGGNQPQHF; DNA: TGTGCCAGCAGTGACGGCAGGGGTGGCAATCAGCCCCAGCATTTT
V: TRBV19; size: few; J: TRBJ1-2; D: TRBD1; CDR3: CASSISPRAGGGYGYTF; DNA: TGTGCCAGTAGTATCTCCCCCCGGGCAGGGGGAGGCTATGGCTACACCTTC
V: TRBV6-5; size: NA; J: TRBJ1-1; D: NA; CDR3: CASSLRPHTEAFF; DNA: TGTGCCAGCAGTTTGAGGCCCCACACTGAAGCTTTCTTT
V: TRBV24-1; size: NA; J: TRBJ1-2; D: TRBD1; CDR3: CATSEQGNYGYTF; DNA: TGTGCCACCAGTGAACAGGGGAACTATGGCTACACCTTC
V: TRBV12-3/TRBV12-4; size: NA; J: TRBJ2-5; D: NA; CDR3: CASSLIGQQETQYF; DNA: TGTGCCAGCAGTTTAATAGGACAGCAAGAGACCCAGTACTTC
V: TRBV7-2; size: few; J: TRBJ2-1; D: NA; CDR3: CASSFGEGGGHNEQFF; DNA: TGTGCCAGCAGCTTTGGGGAAGGGGGGGGCCACAATGAGCAGTTCTTC
V: TRBV30; size: few; J: TRBJ2-4; D: NA; CDR3: CALIPGPTTKNIQYF; DNA: TGTGCCCTCATACCGGGACCTACGACCAAAAACATTCAGTACTTC
V: TRBV15; size: few; J: TRBJ1-4; D: TRBD1; CDR3: CATSRGRGREKLFF; DNA: TGTGCCACCAGCAGAGGCAGGGGGCGAGAAAAACTGTTTTTT
V: TRBV4-2; size: NA; J: TRBJ2-5; D: TRBD2; CDR3: CASSQDGASGEQETQYF; DNA: TGTGCCAGCAGCCAAGATGGGGCTAGCGGGGAACAAGAGACCCAGTACTTC
V: TRBV7-9; size: NA; J: TRBJ2-1; D: TRBD2; CDR3: CASSLRGDEQFF; DNA: TGTGCCAGCAGCCTTCGGGGGGATGAGCAGTTCTTC
V: TRBV19; size: NA; J: TRBJ2-5; D: TRBD2; CDR3: CASSIRASGGGETQYF; DNA: TGTGCCAGTAGTATCCGAGCTTCGGGGGGTGGGGAGACCCAGTACTTC
V: TRBV20-1; size: NA; J: TRBJ2-3; D: TRBD2; CDR3: CSATGTRIHSYFTDTQYF; DNA: TGCAGTGCTACCGGGACTAGGATACATAGTTACTTCACAGATACGCAGTATTTT
V: TRBV7-9; size: few; J: TRBJ1-6; D: TRBD1; CDR3: CASSRGRGTGGSPLHF; DNA: TGTGCCAGCAGCCGCGGCCGGGGGACAGGGGGTTCACCCCTCCACTTT
V: TRBV20-1; size: few; J: TRBJ2-5; D: NA; CDR3: CSARDLQGLETQYF; DNA: TGCAGTGCTAGAGATCTTCAGGGCTTGGAGACCCAGTACTTC
V: TRBV20-1; size: NA; J: TRBJ2-7; D: NA; CDR3: CSADRGGGYSYEQYF; DNA: TGCAGTGCTGACCGCGGTGGAGGTTATTCCTACGAGCAGTACTTC
V: TRBV7-9; size: NA; J: TRBJ1-6; D: TRBD1; CDR3: CASSLGPTGAGNSPLHF; DNA: TGTGCCAGCAGCTTAGGACCTACAGGGGCGGGAAATTCACCCCTCCACTTT
V: TRBV19; size: NA; J: TRBJ1-3; D: NA; CDR3: CASSLRPHSSGNTIYF; DNA: TGTGCCAGTAGCCTTCGCCCCCACAGCTCTGGAAACACCATATATTTT
V: TRBV14; size: few; J: TRBJ2-7; D: NA; CDR3: CASSQGTREKQYF; DNA: TGTGCCAGCAGCCAAGGTACGCGGGAAAAGCAGTACTTC
V: TRBV30; size: few; J: TRBJ1-5; D: NA; CDR3: CAWSAQASNQPQHF; DNA: TGTGCCTGGAGTGCACAGGCTAGCAATCAGCCCCAGCATTTT
V: TRBV12-3/TRBV12-4; size: few; J: TRBJ1-1; D: NA; CDR3: CASRSSGTVNTEAFF; DNA: TGTGCCAGCAGGTCGTCCGGGACGGTGAACACTGAAGCTTTCTTT
V: TRBV10-3; size: few; J: TRBJ2-7; D: TRBD1; CDR3: CAISLTGGSYEQYF; DNA: TGTGCCATCAGCCTGACAGGGGGCTCCTACGAGCAGTACTTC
V: TRBV12-3/TRBV12-4; size: few; J: TRBJ1-3; D: NA; CDR3: CASSLSSGNTIYF; DNA: TGTGCCAGCAGTTTGTCCAGCGGAAACACCATATATTTT
V: TRBV18; size: few; J: TRBJ2-3; D: TRBD2; CDR3: CASSPPWGLASGDTQYF; DNA: TGTGCCAGCTCACCACCGTGGGGACTAGCATCAGGCGATACGCAGTATTTT
V: TRBV20-1; size: NA; J: TRBJ1-2; D: TRBD1; CDR3: CSAGTGGAAYGYTF; DNA: TGCAGTGCAGGGACAGGGGGCGCGGCCTATGGCTACACCTTC
V: TRBV19; size: few; J: TRBJ1-5; D: TRBD1; CDR3: CASTILTGDGQPQHF; DNA: TGTGCCAGTACCATACTGACAGGGGACGGACAGCCCCAGCATTTT
V: TRBV15; size: few; J: TRBJ2-1; D: NA; CDR3: CATSPGPSRGNEQFF; DNA: TGTGCCACCAGCCCCGGCCCATCCAGAGGCAATGAGCAGTTCTTC
V: TRBV6-1; size: few; J: TRBJ2-4; D: NA; CDR3: CASSEVMGNIQYF; DNA: TGTGCCAGCAGTGAAGTGATGGGGAACATTCAGTACTTC
V: TRBV19; size: few; J: TRBJ1-2; D: NA; CDR3: CASNDRGGGNYGYTF; DNA: TGTGCCAGTAACGATCGGGGAGGTGGAAACTATGGCTACACCTTC
V: TRBV20-1; size: few; J: TRBJ1-3; D: NA; CDR3: CSARDPRDGDTIYF; DNA: TGCAGTGCTAGAGATCCCAGGGACGGGGACACCATATATTTT
V: TRBV7-8; size: NA; J: TRBJ2-7; D: NA; CDR3: CASSLQGQIYEQYF; DNA: TGTGCCAGCAGCTTACAGGGCCAGATTTACGAGCAGTACTTC
V: TRBV20-1; size: few; J: TRBJ2-7; D: TRBD1; CDR3: CSASPRQGAEQYF; DNA: TGCAGTGCTAGCCCGAGGCAGGGGGCCGAGCAGTACTTC
V: TRBV7-8; size: NA; J: TRBJ2-2; D: NA; CDR3: CASSLFDLSWNTGELFF; DNA: TGTGCCAGCAGCTTATTCGATTTGAGCTGGAACACCGGGGAGCTGTTTTTT
V: TRBV6-5; size: few; J: TRBJ1-5; D: TRBD1; CDR3: CASSYVTGGQPQHF; DNA: TGTGCCAGCAGTTACGTGACAGGGGGCCAGCCCCAGCATTTT
V: TRBV20-1; size: NA; J: TRBJ1-5; D: NA; CDR3: CSARTEGYSNQPQHF; DNA: TGCAGTGCTAGGACAGAGGGTTATAGCAATCAGCCCCAGCATTTT
V: TRBV5-1; size: NA; J: TRBJ2-3; D: TRBD2; CDR3: CASSLRESGGASDTQYF; DNA: TGCGCCAGCAGCTTGAGGGAGAGCGGGGGGGCATCAGATACGCAGTATTTT
V: TRBV7-9; size: NA; J: TRBJ2-7; D: NA; CDR3: CASSQNRGGQYF; DNA: TGTGCCAGCAGCCAAAACAGGGGGGGCCAGTACTTC
V: TRBV7-8; size: few; J: TRBJ2-4; D: NA; CDR3: CASSLGSERNIQYF; DNA: TGTGCCAGCAGCTTAGGGTCCGAGAGAAACATTCAGTACTTC
V: TRBV7-8; size: NA; J: TRBJ1-4; D: NA; CDR3: CASSPGTRAANEKLFF; DNA: TGTGCCAGCAGCCCAGGGACTAGGGCAGCTAATGAAAAACTGTTTTTT
V: TRBV12-3/TRBV12-4; size: NA; J: TRBJ1-2; D: NA; CDR3: CASGLLPDYGYTF; DNA: TGTGCCAGCGGTTTATTACCGGACTATGGCTACACCTTC
V: TRBV7-9; size: NA; J: TRBJ2-2; D: NA; CDR3: CASSPGRVTGELFF; DNA: TGTGCCAGCAGCCCGGGCAGGGTCACCGGGGAGCTGTTTTTT
V: TRBV7-8; size: few; J: TRBJ1-1; D: TRBD1; CDR3: CASSPMTGGRSAFF; DNA: TGTGCCAGCAGTCCGATGACAGGGGGTCGTTCAGCTTTCTTT
V: TRBV6-2/TRBV6-3; size: NA; J: TRBJ2-1; D: NA; CDR3: CASSYSRLTPQEEQFF; DNA: TGTGCCAGCAGTTACTCGAGATTGACTCCCCAGGAGGAGCAGTTCTTC
V: TRBV19; size: NA; J: TRBJ2-3; D: TRBD2; CDR3: CASTRGLAGGVDTQYF; DNA: TGTGCCAGTACCCGGGGGCTAGCGGGGGGTGTTGATACGCAGTATTTT
V: TRBV19; size: NA; J: TRBJ1-6; D: NA; CDR3: CASSATDRISSSPLHF; DNA: TGTGCCAGTAGTGCTACCGACCGCATCTCGAGTTCACCCCTCCACTTT
V: TRBV27; size: NA; J: TRBJ2-7; D: NA; CDR3: CASSSLGQNEQYF; DNA: TGTGCCAGCAGTTCCCTGGGACAAAACGAGCAGTACTTC
V: TRBV7-8; size: few; J: TRBJ2-7; D: NA; CDR3: CASSLSIAYEQYF; DNA: TGTGCCAGCAGCTTAAGTATAGCCTACGAGCAGTACTTC
V: TRBV19; size: few; J: TRBJ1-6; D: NA; CDR3: CASSPQGKHSPLHF; DNA: TGTGCCAGTAGTCCGCAGGGGAAGCATTCACCCCTCCACTTT
V: TRBV19; size: few; J: TRBJ1-1; D: NA; CDR3: CASSTPLGAEAFF; DNA: TGTGCCAGTAGTACCCCATTAGGGGCTGAAGCTTTCTTT